This passage covers 17 T cell receptor beta chains from one sample sequenced in a study of T cells in Graves' hyperthyroidism and ophthalmopathy. The TCR beta CDR3 regions underwent amplification using RNA transcripts as the source. The primer set for the first-round RT-PCR of the TCR CDR3 was HTBI. TCRdb passed the multiplex PCR reads through MiXCR, listing each CDR3 protein once. The sample lists about 350,000 distinct CDR3 sequences; around 18% were seen once. The sequenced material came from blood. Receptor source: a woman between 35 and 50 years old with Graves' ophthalmopathy.

This clonotype showed up many times. V usage is TRBV20-1 and J usage is TRBJ2-5; TRBD1 or TRBD2 may be the D gene (5 bases each). Trimming took 2 bases from V and 2 from J, leaving 15 bases between them. The CDR3 covers 15 residues. The germline gives CDR1 DFQATT, CDR2 SNEGSKA (reference sequence). The CDR3 DNA follows: TGCAGTGCTAGAACCGGGGCGATCGGGCAAGAGACCCAGTACTTC. This codes for CSARTGAIGQETQYF.

This clonotype was observed many times. The chain joins TRBV10-3 to TRBJ2-5; the D gene is possibly TRBD1 (5 bases). V lost 9 bases to trimming and J lost 5 bases, with 10 bases between them. This CDR3 comprises 11 residues. Germline V gene lookup returns CDR1 ENHRY and CDR2 SYGVKD. CDR3 nucleotide sequence: TGTGCCATTCAGGGTAGCGAGACCCAGTACTTC. It encodes CAIQGSETQYF.

In DNA, the CDR3 is TGTGCCAGCATGGACAGGGGGAACGAGCAGTTCTTC. It codes for CASMDRGNEQFF. The chain recombines TRBV28 with TRBJ2-7, with 10 bases aligning to TRBD1. TRBJ2-1 matches the DNA end more closely, so the J call is doubtful. Germline V gene lookup returns CDR1 MDHEN and CDR2 SYDVKM. The CDR3 covers 12 residues.

This clonotype has at least ten counts. The chain uses TRBV9 and TRBJ2-7; D perhaps matches TRBD1 (6 bases). Trimming shortened V by 0 bases and J by 6 bases, and 13 bases separated the two germline ends. CDR1 and CDR2 from the germline V gene are SGDLS and YYNGEE. The CDR3 sequence is 14 residues long. The DNA of the CDR3 is TGTGCCAGCAGCGTAGGGGATGGGGGCCGCGAGCAGTACTTC. Translated: CASSVGDGGREQYF.

There are a few counts of this clonotype. The chain uses TRBV5-1 and TRBJ2-2, with D perhaps TRBD2 (7 bases). The CDR3 runs 13 residues. Trimming cost V 9 bases and J 5 bases, with 14 bases left between them. Germline V gene data show CDR1 as SGHRS and CDR2 as YFSETQ. The CDR3 DNA reads TGCGCCACCAGGGGTAGCGGGACCGGGGAGCTGTTTTTT. This translates into CATRGSGTGELFF.

This clonotype has a count of ten or more. The V and J genes are TRBV28 and TRBJ2-4, with 8 bases aligning to TRBD2. After removal of 6 bases from V and 6 bases from J, the junction contained 7 bases not matched to a gene. This CDR3 region has 14 residues. From germline, CDR1 is MDHEN and CDR2 SYDVKM. This chain's CDR3 is CASRFGGGANIQYF. DNA for the CDR3: TGTGCCAGCAGGTTCGGGGGGGGCGCAAACATTCAGTACTTC.

This clonotype came up many times. The chain recombines TRBV7-2 with TRBJ1-5; a possible D gene is TRBD1 (6 bases). V lost 5 bases, J lost 5 bases, and 16 bases lay in between. There are 15 residues in the CDR3. Germline CDR1 is SGHTA and CDR2 is FQGNSA. The CDR3 loop is CASSEGGTRDQPQHF. DNA of the CDR3: TGTGCCAGCAGCGAAGGGGGAACGAGGGATCAGCCCCAGCATTTT.

This clonotype was seen repeatedly, ten times or more. V gene TRBV19 combines with J gene TRBJ1-1; a possible D gene is TRBD1 (5 bases). V lost 5 bases, J lost 2 bases, and 15 bases lay in between. From germline, CDR1 is LNHDA and CDR2 SQIVND (reference sequence). This CDR3 spans 15 amino acids. This CDR3 reads CASSPLWTSNTEAFF. The CDR3 DNA reads as TGTGCCAGTAGTCCACTCTGGACAAGTAACACTGAAGCTTTCTTT.

The table lists this clonotype with many counts. The genes are TRBV5-1 and TRBJ2-7; perhaps D is TRBD1 or TRBD2 (5 bases each). Germline values: CDR1 SGHRS, CDR2 YFSETQ. The CDR3 is 15 amino acids. The V end was cut by 4 bases, the J end by 1 base, with 15 bases between. CDR3 DNA sequence: TGCGCCAGCAGCGAAGGACACGTAGCGTCCTACGAGCAGTACTTC. It translates to CASSEGHVASYEQYF.

This clonotype was seen repeatedly, ten times or more. This sequence joins TRBV20-1 and TRBJ2-2; 8 nucleotides align to TRBD2. J was trimmed by 4 bases and V by 3 bases; bases with no gene match: 7. CDR3 length: 15 amino acids. Germline CDR1 and CDR2: DFQATT and SNEGSKA (reference sequence). Here the CDR3 DNA reads TGCAGTGCTAGTATAGCGGGACGATCCACCGGGGAGCTGTTTTTT. It translates to CSASIAGRSTGELFF.

This clonotype was counted many times. The chain recombines TRBV4-2 with TRBJ1-2, with a weak D call TRBD1 (5 bases). This CDR3 spans 14 amino acids. The germline gives CDR1 LGHNA, CDR2 YNFKEQ. Trimming removed 0 bases at V and 5 bases at J, with 10 bases between. Written as DNA, the CDR3 is TGTGCCAGCAGCCAAGAACCTGGGGCTTATGGCTACACCTTC. Its protein product is CASSQEPGAYGYTF.

In its sample, this clonotype was seen a few times. This sequence joins TRBV5-5 and TRBJ2-5; 9 nucleotides align to TRBD1. Germline V gene sequence: CDR1 SGHKS, CDR2 YYEKEE (reference sequence). The CDR3 covers 17 residues. V lost 2 bases to trimming and J lost 7 bases; unmatched junction nucleotides: 15. Here the CDR3 reads CASSFSHFKTGGATQYF. CDR3 nucleotides: TGTGCCAGCAGCTTTTCACACTTTAAGACAGGGGGGGCGACCCAGTACTTC.

This clonotype was detected ten times or more. The junction departs from the called germline gene at one end, perhaps through a read error. The chain employs TRBV29-1 and TRBJ1-2; perhaps TRBD1 as D (6 bases). Germline V CDR1 and CDR2: SQVTM, ANQGSEA. The CDR3 totals 11 residues. This CDR3 reads CSVSGDSGYIF. For the CDR3, the DNA is TGCAGCGTCTCAGGGGATTCGGGCTACATCTTC.

This clonotype was observed many times. V usage is TRBV9 and J usage is TRBJ2-2; 10 bases are a match to TRBD2. The CDR3 has 16 residues. Per germline, CDR1 SGDLS and CDR2 YYNGEE. With 0 bases clipped from V and 3 bases from J, the junction kept 2 bases outside the gene matches. The DNA for the CDR3 is TGTGCCAGCAGCGTAGGGACTAGCGGTCACACCGGGGAGCTGTTTTTT. It encodes CASSVGTSGHTGELFF.

This clonotype was seen repeatedly, ten times or more. The chain couples TRBV29-1 to TRBJ2-7; 9 bases match TRBD1. Germline CDR1 SQVTM, CDR2 ANQGSEA. The CDR3 covers 14 residues. J lost 4 bases, V lost 5 bases, and 9 bases had no gene match. The CDR3 region has the DNA TGCAGCGTTCGCGGGACAGGGAACGAGTACGAGCAGTACTTC. Residues: CSVRGTGNEYEQYF.

This clonotype has at least ten counts. CDR3 nucleotide sequence: TGTGCCAGCAGTACAGGTTATGAGGGCAAGGGGGAGACCCAGTACTTC. The encoded protein is CASSTGYEGKGETQYF. This sequence joins TRBV12-3 or TRBV12-4 and TRBJ2-5, with D perhaps matching TRBD1 or TRBD2 (5 bases each). V lost 5 bases, J lost 5 bases, and 21 bases lay in between. The length of the CDR3 is 16 residues.

About this clonotype itself: A much larger clonotype is one base distant, so this may be a read error. The conserved final phenylalanine or tryptophan is absent from the CDR3, which likely points to a read error. This CDR3 is CASSSVASGNTIYV. The CDR3 coding sequence is TGTGCCAGCAGCAGTGTAGCCTCTGGAAACACCATATATGTT. J is TRBJ1-3 and V is TRBV13, with D uncertain. The CDR3 runs to 14 residues. V lost 5 bases to trimming and J lost 0 bases, with 8 bases between them. Germline V gene sequence: CDR1 PRHDT, CDR2 FYEKMQ (reference sequence).